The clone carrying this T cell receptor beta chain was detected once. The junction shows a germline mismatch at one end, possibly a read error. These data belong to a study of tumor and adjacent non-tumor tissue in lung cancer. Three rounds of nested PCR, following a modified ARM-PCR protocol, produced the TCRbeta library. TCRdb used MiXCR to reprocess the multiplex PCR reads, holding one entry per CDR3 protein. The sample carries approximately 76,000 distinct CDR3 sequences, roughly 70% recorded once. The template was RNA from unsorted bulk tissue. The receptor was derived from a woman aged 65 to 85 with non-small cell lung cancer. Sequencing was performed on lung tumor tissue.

The CDR3 sequence is CSVGQVVDTEAVF. The CDR3 DNA reads as TGCAGCGTAGGACAGGTCGTGGACACTGAAGCTGTCTTT. The rearrangement uses TRBV29-1 and TRBJ1-1; 7 bases match TRBD1. The CDR3 length is 13 residues. From germline, CDR1 is SQVTM and CDR2 ANQGSEA.